In its sample, the clone carrying this TCR beta chain was seen many times. Its antigen remains unidentified. The entry originates in a study of T-cell memory formation after mild COVID-19. General observations from the study: The study found balanced CD4/CD8 in clones contracting day 15 to 85 and a CD4+ lean in later expanders.

Constant-segment primers served in 5'RACE that generated TCR alpha and TCR beta cDNA libraries bearing sample barcodes and UMIs. MiXCR, run by TCRdb on the 5' RACE reads, gives a single entry per CDR3 protein. The sample yields around 530,000 distinct CDR3 sequences, about 20% seen once. The CDR3 has 15 residues. V dropped 5 bases and J dropped 3; count of bases not matched to a gene: 5. The germline V gene encodes CDR1 SGHAT and CDR2 FQNNGV. The sample was PBMCs or a T cell subset sorted from them (not recorded which). J is TRBJ2-1 and V is TRBV11-2; 9 positions agree with TRBD1. This sequence was found in an adult woman who had mild COVID-19 (a few samples of this study predate the infection). Cell type and time point are not known. The CDR3 here is CASSPGTGNYNEQFF. The DNA of the CDR3 is TGTGCCAGCAGCCCCGGGACAGGGAACTACAATGAGCAGTTCTTC.